This T cell receptor beta chain was captured in a study of beta chain features in type 1 diabetes. About the research overall: Age, gender and cell yields were similar between patients and healthy donors. Study observations and caveats: Over-representation of high TCR-expressing cells was a possible consequence of cDNA sequencing.

Of the isolated RNA, all was reverse transcribed, and so the sequenced material was expressed TCRB transcripts. Some clones are missing from TCRdb's copy, which holds only in-frame ones; the method was immunoSEQ multiplex PCR. The table shows a few hundred thousand clones, with approximately 15% occurring only once. V was clipped by 0 bases and J by 2 bases, with 5 bases between them. In germline, CDR1 is SGHTA, CDR2 FQGNSA. The CDR3 loop spans 14 amino acids. This clone has more than one count but fewer than ten. Its antigen is still unknown. The sample holds other DNA sequences that translate to the same CDR3. In total, each donor contributed a single heparinised blood draw that averaged about 120 mL.

The receptor comes from a woman younger than 30 in good health. This sequence joins TRBV7-2 and TRBJ2-1, with D hard to call. Sequenced material: naive CD4+ T cells from blood. CDR3 protein: CASSLAGAYNEQFF. The CDR3 DNA sequence: TGTGCCAGCAGCTTAGCGGGCGCCTACAATGAGCAGTTCTTC.